This T cell receptor beta chain is drawn from a study of T-cell reconstitution after alpha-beta-depleted transplantation in children. The library targeted TCRbeta and was prepared with unique molecular identifiers. In TCRdb, the PCR reads were re-called with MiXCR into one record per CDR3 protein. The sample has about 400,000 distinct CDR3 sequences, around 21% seen once. Deletions cut 11 bases from V and 1 base from J, with 23 bases between. The CDR3 totals 16 residues. CDR1 LNHDA and CDR2 SQIVND come from the germline V gene (reference sequence). This clonotype originated in a human donor who donated a stem cell graft to a child with acute myeloid leukemia. Source: PBMCs from the stem cell graft donor, taken from the stem cell graft. The J gene is TRBJ2-5, the V gene TRBV19; no firm D call. The CDR3 DNA follows: TGTGCCTGGAACACAGTCGGACGGGCGCTCCAAGAGACCCAGTACTTC. Translation: CAWNTVGRALQETQYF. Drawing the rest from reference TRBV19 and TRBJ2-5, the complete variable domain is DGGITQSPKYLFRKEGQNVTLSCEQNLNHDAMYWYRQDPGQGLRLIYYSQIVNDFQKGDIAEGYSVSREKKESFPLTVTSAQKNPTAFYLCAWNTVGRALQETQYFGPGTRLLVL.